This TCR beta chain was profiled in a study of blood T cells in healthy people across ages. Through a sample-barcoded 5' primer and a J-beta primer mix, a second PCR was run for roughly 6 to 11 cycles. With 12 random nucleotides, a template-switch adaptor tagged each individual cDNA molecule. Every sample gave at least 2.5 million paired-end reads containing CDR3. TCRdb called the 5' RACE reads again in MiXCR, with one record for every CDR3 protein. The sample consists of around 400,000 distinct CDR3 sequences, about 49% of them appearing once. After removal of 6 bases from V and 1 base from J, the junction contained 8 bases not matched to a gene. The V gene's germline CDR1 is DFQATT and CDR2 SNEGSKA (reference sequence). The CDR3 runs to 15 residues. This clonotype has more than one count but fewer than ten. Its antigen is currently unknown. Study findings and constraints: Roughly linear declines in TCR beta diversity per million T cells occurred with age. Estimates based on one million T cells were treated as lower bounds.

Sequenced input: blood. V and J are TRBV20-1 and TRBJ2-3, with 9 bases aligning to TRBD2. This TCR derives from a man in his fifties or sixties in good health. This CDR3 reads CSAPRLAVGTDTQYF. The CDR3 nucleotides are TGCAGTGCCCCAAGACTAGCGGTCGGCACAGATACGCAGTATTTT.